This entry lists 20 T cell receptor beta chains sequenced from one sample in a study of shared clonotypes between healthy human individuals. Only in-frame clones appear in the TCRdb table, and some are missing; sequencing was by immunoSEQ multiplex PCR. The repertoire includes 2 million to 3 million clones, roughly 93% of them detected once, and around 0.4% sits in the top ten. Sequenced sample: naive CD4+ T cells from PBMCs. Sample subset: CD45RA+ positively selected. The source of these receptors is a man aged 18-30 years in good health. Some clones in this sample may be carry-over from other donors' samples.

The chain employs TRBV7-3 and TRBJ2-5, with 7 bases matching TRBD1. With 4 bases clipped from V and 5 bases from J, the junction kept 16 bases outside the gene matches. Germline lookup yields CDR1 SGHTA and CDR2 FQGTGA. The CDR3 is 17 residues long. The CDR3 sequence is CASSYIGGATGIETQYF. CDR3 nucleotides: TGTGCCAGCAGCTACATAGGGGGCGCGACAGGGATTGAGACCCAGTACTTC.

This clone was counted only a few times. The chain recombines TRBV5-4 with TRBJ1-1; D is perhaps TRBD1 (6 bases). V lost 4 bases and J 5 bases, leaving 15 bases between the germline ends. Germline-derived CDR1 and CDR2 are SGHNT and YYREEE (reference sequence). CDR3 size: 14 residues. CDR3 sequence: CASSPRGAETEAFF. The DNA of the CDR3 is TGTGCCAGCAGCCCTCGGGGGGCAGAGACTGAAGCTTTCTTT.

On this clone itself: This CDR3 is also generated by other DNA sequences in the sample. The chain uses TRBV11-3 and TRBJ2-3, with D hard to call. The CDR3 runs 13 residues. CDR1 and CDR2 (germline): SGHNT, YENEEA. Trimming removed 6 bases from V and 1 base from J, with 8 bases in between. The CDR3, as DNA: TGTGCCAGCAGTCAAACAGGCACAGATACGCAGTATTTT. Its protein product is CASSQTGTDTQYF. The whole variable domain, filled in from reference TRBV11-3 and TRBJ2-3, reads EAGVVQSPRYKIIEKKQPVAFWCNPISGHNTLYWYLQNLGQGPELLIRYENEEAVDDSQLPKDRFSAERLKGVDSTLKIQPAELGDSAVYLCASSQTGTDTQYFGPGTRLTVL.

This clone was observed once. The rearrangement uses TRBV19 and TRBJ2-2; 9 bases are a match to TRBD1. This CDR3 has 14 residues. The junction had 7 bases not matched to a gene; V was cut back by 7 bases and J by 7 bases. Germline CDR1 and CDR2: LNHDA and SQIVND (reference sequence). This CDR3 is CASNPGQGGGELFF. CDR3 sequence (DNA): TGTGCCAGTAACCCGGGACAGGGAGGCGGGGAGCTGTTTTTT.

The gene calls are TRBV6-5 and TRBJ1-1; D not certain. Germline lookup yields CDR1 MNHEY and CDR2 SVGAGI. The germline V and J ends were trimmed by 5 bases and 1 base, with 8 bases remaining between them. CDR3 length: 13 amino acids. The CDR3 bases are TGTGCCAGCAGTGACACGGGGAACACTGAAGCTTTCTTT. It codes for CASSDTGNTEAFF.

The chain joins TRBV5-1 to TRBJ1-2; tentatively, D is TRBD1 (5 bases). The V gene lost 4 bases and the J gene lost 9 bases, with 16 bases spanning the gap. The length of the CDR3 is 13 residues. CDR1 and CDR2 from the germline V gene are SGHRS and YFSETQ. CDR3 in amino acids: CASSPGTGPSYTF. The CDR3, as DNA: TGCGCCAGCAGCCCGGGGACCGGACCGAGCTACACCTTC.

The chain employs TRBV7-8 and TRBJ2-5; no clear D. The germline CDR1 and CDR2 sequences are SGHVS and FQNEAQ. Trimming took 1 base from V and 2 from J, leaving 11 bases between them. This CDR3 comprises 15 residues. In DNA, the CDR3 is TGTGCCAGCAGCTTAGTTCGGGCAGCACAAGAGACCCAGTACTTC. It encodes CASSLVRAAQETQYF. Looking up the rest from reference TRBV7-8 and TRBJ2-5 gives the full variable domain: GAGVSQSPRYKVAKRGQDVALRCDPISGHVSLFWYQQALGQGPEFLTYFQNEAQLDKSGLPSDRFFAERPEGSVSTLKIQRTQQEDSAVYLCASSLVRAAQETQYFGPGTRLLVL.

The gene calls are TRBV7-6 and TRBJ2-3, with TRBD2 matching 7 bases. V gave up 5 bases and J gave up 5 bases; unmatched junction bases: 16. This CDR3 comprises 17 residues. Germline CDR1 and CDR2: SGHVS and FNYEAQ. The CDR3 loop reads CASSPRRSGGFVDTQYF. Written as DNA, the CDR3 is TGTGCCAGCAGCCCCCGTCGGTCGGGAGGTTTTGTAGATACGCAGTATTTT.

This clone showed up just once. CDR3 region: CASSLGGLGGNQPQHF. For the CDR3, the DNA is TGCGCCAGCAGCTTGGGCGGGCTTGGCGGCAATCAGCCCCAGCATTTT. The chain uses TRBV5-1 and TRBJ1-5; D gene uncertain. Per germline, CDR1 SGHRS and CDR2 YFSETQ. The CDR3 has 16 amino acids. Trimming took 0 bases from V and 2 from J, leaving 12 bases between them. Variable domain in full (rest from reference TRBV5-1 and TRBJ1-5): KAGVTQTPRYLIKTRGQQVTLSCSPISGHRSVSWYQQTPGQGLQFLFEYFSETQRNKGNFPGRFSGRQFSNSRSEMNVSTLELGDSALYLCASSLGGLGGNQPQHFGDGTRLSIL.

The V gene is TRBV19, the J gene TRBJ1-2; TRBD1 matches 8 bases. The germline gives CDR1 LNHDA, CDR2 SQIVND (reference sequence). This CDR3 is 15 amino acids long. With 2 bases clipped from V and 5 bases from J, the junction kept 7 bases outside the gene matches. CDR3: CASSILDRVRYGYTF. The CDR3 DNA reads TGTGCCAGTAGTATACTGGACAGGGTGAGGTATGGCTACACCTTC.

The V call is TRBV15, the J call TRBJ2-3; 7 bases line up with TRBD2. Trimming removed 7 bases from V and 2 bases from J; junction bases left unmatched: 6. CDR1 and CDR2 from the germline V gene are LNHNV and YYDKDF (reference sequence). The CDR3 extends over 14 amino acids. The CDR3 sequence is CATTIQRDTDTQYF. The DNA of the CDR3 is TGTGCCACCACCATACAGCGGGACACAGATACGCAGTATTTT.

The count of this clone is one. The sample holds other DNA sequences that translate to the same CDR3. The chain uses TRBV5-1 and TRBJ2-7; the D gene is possibly TRBD2 (6 bases). V was clipped by 2 bases and J by 4 bases, with 7 bases between them. This CDR3 spans 12 amino acids. Germline CDR1 is SGHRS and CDR2 is YFSETQ. CDR3 nucleotide sequence: TGCGCCAGCAGCTTTAGCGGTTACGAGCAGTACTTC. Residues: CASSFSGYEQYF.

The V call is TRBV5-1, the J call TRBJ1-3; D is unclear. The V gene's germline CDR1 is SGHRS and CDR2 YFSETQ. V was clipped by 4 bases and J by 2 bases, with 16 bases between them. This CDR3 is built from 16 residues. In DNA, the CDR3 is TGCGCCAGCAGCCCACTGGGAGGGTCGACTGGAAACACCATATATTTT. It encodes CASSPLGGSTGNTIYF. Looking up the rest from reference TRBV5-1 and TRBJ1-3 gives the full variable domain: KAGVTQTPRYLIKTRGQQVTLSCSPISGHRSVSWYQQTPGQGLQFLFEYFSETQRNKGNFPGRFSGRQFSNSRSEMNVSTLELGDSALYLCASSPLGGSTGNTIYFGEGSWLTVV.

The V and J genes are TRBV28 and TRBJ2-5; D not resolved. Trimming stripped 7 bases from V and 1 base from J, with 10 bases between. The CDR3 is made up of 13 amino acids. From germline, CDR1 is MDHEN and CDR2 SYDVKM. CDR3 protein: CASMEPGQETQYF. The CDR3 bases are TGTGCCAGCATGGAGCCAGGCCAAGAGACCCAGTACTTC. The full variable domain, rest sourced from reference TRBV28 and TRBJ2-5, is DVKVTQSSRYLVKRTGEKVFLECVQDMDHENMFWYRQDPGLGLRLIYFSYDVKMKEKGDIPEGYSVSREKKERFSLILESASTNQTSMYLCASMEPGQETQYFGPGTRLLVL.

The rearrangement uses TRBV9 and TRBJ2-3; 11 nucleotides agree with TRBD2. From germline, CDR1 is SGDLS and CDR2 YYNGEE. Losses at the gene ends were 4 bases for V and 1 base for J; bases not matched to a gene: 8. The CDR3 is 17 amino acids. CDR3 loop: CASSLTLLAGGTDTQYF. The CDR3 coding sequence is TGTGCCAGCAGCCTAACTTTACTAGCGGGAGGCACAGATACGCAGTATTTT.

The V and J genes are TRBV5-4 and TRBJ2-1; 7 bases map to TRBD2. The germline V gene has CDR1 SGHNT and CDR2 YYREEE (reference sequence). The CDR3 consists of 15 residues. Trimming took 3 bases from V and 5 from J; bases not matched to a gene: 8. CDR3: CASSYPGGSDNEQFF. In DNA form, the CDR3 reads TGTGCCAGCAGCTACCCTGGCGGGAGTGACAATGAGCAGTTCTTC. The whole variable domain, remainder taken from reference TRBV5-4 and TRBJ2-1, is ETGVTQSPTHLIKTRGQQVTLRCSSQSGHNTVSWYQQALGQGPQFIFQYYREEENGRGNFPPRFSGLQFPNYSSELNVNALELDDSALYLCASSYPGGSDNEQFFGPGTRLTVL.

This chain connects TRBV28 to TRBJ1-5, with TRBD1 identical over 12 bases. This CDR3 has 14 amino acids. V gave up 7 bases and J gave up 5 bases; unmatched junction bases: 3. Germline values: CDR1 MDHEN, CDR2 SYDVKM. In nucleotides, the CDR3 is TGTGCCAGCAAAGGGACAGGGGGCTATCAGCCCCAGCATTTT. Translation gives CASKGTGGYQPQHF.

This chain links TRBV28 with TRBJ2-3; TRBD1 matches 7 bases. The CDR3 consists of 15 residues. Germline lookup yields CDR1 MDHEN and CDR2 SYDVKM. Unmatched junction bases numbered 12, after V lost 6 bases and J lost 6 bases. CDR3 loop: CASRHTGDWGDTQYF. The CDR3 DNA sequence: TGTGCCAGCAGGCACACAGGGGATTGGGGGGATACGCAGTATTTT. Using reference TRBV28 and TRBJ2-3 for the parts outside the CDR3, the full variable domain is DVKVTQSSRYLVKRTGEKVFLECVQDMDHENMFWYRQDPGLGLRLIYFSYDVKMKEKGDIPEGYSVSREKKERFSLILESASTNQTSMYLCASRHTGDWGDTQYFGPGTRLTVL.

The chain employs TRBV7-3 and TRBJ2-1, with TRBD2 identical over 8 bases. Germline V gene sequence: CDR1 SGHTA, CDR2 FQGTGA. V lost 7 bases and J lost 5; bases outside the gene matches: 7. This CDR3 spans 14 amino acids. The CDR3 sequence is CASTPGGGNNEQFF. Here the CDR3 DNA reads TGTGCCAGCACCCCGGGGGGGGGAAACAATGAGCAGTTCTTC.

This clone was counted once. The rearrangement joins TRBV5-1 to TRBJ2-5, with 7 bases lining up with TRBD2. Germline V gene lookup returns CDR1 SGHRS and CDR2 YFSETQ. The trim removed 3 bases at V and 4 bases at J, leaving 9 bases unmatched. CDR3 length: 15 amino acids. CDR3 sequence: CASSYGMGRGETQYF. CDR3 bases: TGCGCCAGCAGCTACGGAATGGGGAGGGGAGAGACCCAGTACTTC.